The rows below give T cell receptor beta chains drawn from one sample of a study of a mutant IDH1 vaccine in newly diagnosed glioma. These TCRs' antigens remain unknown. This table comes from immunoSEQ multiplex PCR, and its TCRdb copy is limited to in-frame clones, with some not included. Of approximately 60,000 clones listed, 83% are singletons. This specimen was PBMCs, taken from a glioma patient whose treatment included an IDH1 peptide vaccine. The receptors were sampled from a woman between 45 and 65 years old with glioma. Each CDR3 is given without its conserved first and last residue. Each record gives: V gene, CDR3 length, CDR3 protein.

>TRBV7-2|13
ASVLTGQGNYGYT
>TRBV19|12
ATNDGGGTDTQY
>TRBV10-3|10
AIGPQGTEAF
>TRBV6-5|9
ASSWQGGYT
>TRBV6-5|12
ASSVGNSNQPQH
>TRBV7-9|13
ASSLGTGMGSPLH
>TRBV10-3|11
AISESIGATQY
>TRBV14|8
ASSLREQY
>TRBV4-3|13
ASSQTGQNTGELF
>TRBV5-1|13
ASSSSGQITDTQY
>TRBV9|7
DNSYEQY
>TRBV18|13
ASSPPEAGLTEAF
>TRBV5-1|13
ASSSTGGSNEKLF
>TRBV6-1|16
ASSDGLAGSLQKYEQY
>TRBV7-8|14
ASSLVGFSGGKTQY
>TRBV19|13
ASSIALSSGNTIY
>TRBV7-6|16
ASSLIARRGREDTEAF
>TRBV7-2|10
ASSLEIGEQY
>TRBV10-3|10
AISELAGELF
>TRBV18|10
ASGTSGREQY
>TRBV21-1|13
ASSKVRRGARGYT
>TRBV10-3|15
AISESRDTKVNTEAF
>TRBV28|12
ASREDRGRETQY
>TRBV19|9
ASSFWSGYT
>TRBV5-4|13
ASSSGVQVNYGYT
>TRBV29-1|13
SVESGGGWTDTQY
>TRBV10-1|11
ASRGQGKAEAF
>TRBV6-5|10
ASRDGLYGYT
>TRBV5-5|13
ASSLVQGSNYGYT
>TRBV30|12
AWSVQGSSHEQY
>TRBV11-2|13
ASSTQTGPYSPLH